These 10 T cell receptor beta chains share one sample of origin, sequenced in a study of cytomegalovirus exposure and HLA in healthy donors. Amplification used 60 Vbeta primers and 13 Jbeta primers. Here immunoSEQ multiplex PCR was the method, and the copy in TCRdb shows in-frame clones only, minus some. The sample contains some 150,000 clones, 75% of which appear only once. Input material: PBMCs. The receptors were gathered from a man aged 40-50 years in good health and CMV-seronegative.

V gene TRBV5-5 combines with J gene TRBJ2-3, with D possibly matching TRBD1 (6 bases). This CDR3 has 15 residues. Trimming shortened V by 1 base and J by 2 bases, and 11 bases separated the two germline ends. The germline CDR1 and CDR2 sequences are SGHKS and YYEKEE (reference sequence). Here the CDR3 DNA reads TGTGCCAGCAGCTTGTACAGGGACCTCACAGATACGCAGTATTTT. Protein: CASSLYRDLTDTQYF.

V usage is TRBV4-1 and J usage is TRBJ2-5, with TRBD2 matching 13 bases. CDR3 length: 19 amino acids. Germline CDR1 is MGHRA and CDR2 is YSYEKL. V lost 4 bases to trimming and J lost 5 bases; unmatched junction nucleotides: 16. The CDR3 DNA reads TGCGCCAGCAGCCTTCATCCGAGGACTAGCGGGGGCCTCGGGGAGACCCAGTACTTC. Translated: CASSLHPRTSGGLGETQYF.

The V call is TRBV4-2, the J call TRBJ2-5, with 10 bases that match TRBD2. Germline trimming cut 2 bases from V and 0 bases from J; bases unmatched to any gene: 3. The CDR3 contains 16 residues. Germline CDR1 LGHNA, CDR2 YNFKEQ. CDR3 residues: CASSQSGGAYQETQYF. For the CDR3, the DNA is TGTGCCAGCAGCCAAAGCGGGGGGGCCTACCAAGAGACCCAGTACTTC.

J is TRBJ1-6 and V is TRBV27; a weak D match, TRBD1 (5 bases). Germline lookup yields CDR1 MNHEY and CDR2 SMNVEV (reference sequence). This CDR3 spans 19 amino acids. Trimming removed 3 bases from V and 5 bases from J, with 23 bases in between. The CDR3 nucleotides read TGTGCCAGCAGTTTCAGAATTAATCAGGGCTCGAGTAATAATTCACCCCTCCACTTT. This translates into CASSFRINQGSSNNSPLHF.

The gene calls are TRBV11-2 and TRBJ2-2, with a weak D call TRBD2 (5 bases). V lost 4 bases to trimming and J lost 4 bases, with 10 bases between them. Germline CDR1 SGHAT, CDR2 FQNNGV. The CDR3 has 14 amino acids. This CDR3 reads CASSSSGATGELFF. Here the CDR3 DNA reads TGTGCCAGCAGCTCCAGCGGTGCCACCGGGGAGCTGTTTTTT.

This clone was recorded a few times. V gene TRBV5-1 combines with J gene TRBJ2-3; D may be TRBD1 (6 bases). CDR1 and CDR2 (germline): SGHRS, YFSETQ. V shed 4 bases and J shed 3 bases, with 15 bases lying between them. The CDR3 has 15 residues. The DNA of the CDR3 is TGCGCCAGCAGCACGGACGGGGACATGACAGATACGCAGTATTTT. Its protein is CASSTDGDMTDTQYF. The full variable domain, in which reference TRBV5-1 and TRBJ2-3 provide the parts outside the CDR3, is KAGVTQTPRYLIKTRGQQVTLSCSPISGHRSVSWYQQTPGQGLQFLFEYFSETQRNKGNFPGRFSGRQFSNSRSEMNVSTLELGDSALYLCASSTDGDMTDTQYFGPGTRLTVL.

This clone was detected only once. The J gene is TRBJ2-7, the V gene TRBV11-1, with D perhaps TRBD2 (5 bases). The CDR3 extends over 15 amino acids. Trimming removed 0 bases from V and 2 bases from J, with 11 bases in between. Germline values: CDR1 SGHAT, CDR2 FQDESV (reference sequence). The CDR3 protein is CASSLAGAGTYEQYF. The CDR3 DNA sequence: TGTGCCAGCAGCTTAGCGGGAGCTGGGACCTACGAGCAGTACTTC.

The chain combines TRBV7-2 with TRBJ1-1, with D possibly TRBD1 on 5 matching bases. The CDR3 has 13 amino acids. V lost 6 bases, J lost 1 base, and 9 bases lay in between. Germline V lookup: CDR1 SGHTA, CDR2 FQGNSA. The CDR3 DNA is TGTGCCAGCAGACGACAGAGGAACACTGAAGCTTTCTTT. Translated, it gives CASRRQRNTEAFF.

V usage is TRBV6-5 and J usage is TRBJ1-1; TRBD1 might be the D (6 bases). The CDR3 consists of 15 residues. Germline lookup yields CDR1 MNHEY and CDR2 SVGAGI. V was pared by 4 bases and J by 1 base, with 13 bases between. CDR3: CASSFNAGANTEAFF. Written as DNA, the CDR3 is TGTGCCAGCAGTTTTAATGCAGGGGCGAACACTGAAGCTTTCTTT.

This CDR3 is CASSISTGTDTQYF. The DNA for the CDR3 is TGTGCCAGTAGTATATCGACTGGCACAGATACGCAGTATTTT. The gene calls are TRBV19 and TRBJ2-3; D uncertain. The CDR3 totals 14 residues. CDR1 LNHDA and CDR2 SQIVND come from the germline V gene (reference sequence). V dropped 2 bases and J dropped 1 base, with 7 bases sitting between them.